The 30 T cell receptor beta chains listed next were all sequenced from one sample in a study of Ad26.COV2.S vaccination and SARS-CoV-2 variants. Here immunoSEQ multiplex PCR was the method, and the copy in TCRdb shows in-frame clones only, minus some. The sample lists about 350,000 clones; 86% were seen once. Treatment given: around 19 received Ad26.COV2.S at low or high dose, single or two shots; roughly five received placebo; per-sample allocation not given. Sampling was done on day 63 after the first vaccine or placebo injection. The sequenced sample was peripheral blood, obtained in a trial of Ad26.COV2.S vaccine versus placebo. The receptor source for this set is a person between 18 and 65 years old who received the Ad26.COV2.S COVID-19 vaccine or a placebo.

The genes are TRBV19 and TRBJ1-1; 8 bases match TRBD1. Trimming cost V 11 bases and J 2 bases; bases outside gene matches: 13. The germline gives CDR1 LNHDA, CDR2 SQIVND (reference sequence). CDR3 size: 15 residues. CDR3 nucleotides: TGTGCCTCAAACAGACAGGGGAAAGGAAACACTGAAGCTTTCTTT. Amino acids: CASNRQGKGNTEAFF.

V and J are TRBV7-8 and TRBJ2-2; 11 bases are a match to TRBD1. Germline V lookup: CDR1 SGHVS, CDR2 FQNEAQ. CDR3 length: 16 residues. V was clipped by 5 bases and J by 4 bases; unmatched bases: 6. DNA for the CDR3: TGTGCCAGCAGCCATATCGGGACAGGGGGCACCGGGGAGCTGTTTTTT. This gives the protein CASSHIGTGGTGELFF.

This chain uses TRBV18 with TRBJ2-3; 12 bases map to TRBD2. The CDR3 extends over 16 amino acids. Trimming cost V 3 bases and J 9 bases; bases outside gene matches: 10. Germline CDR1 KGHSH, CDR2 LQKENI. CDR3 region: CASSPLLAGGSGTQYF. For the CDR3, the DNA is TGTGCCAGCTCACCCCTACTAGCGGGGGGCTCAGGGACGCAGTATTTT.

The table lists this clone with many counts. The rearrangement uses TRBV7-9 and TRBJ1-2; D remains ambiguous. The V and J ends lost 5 bases and 8 bases respectively, with 12 bases between them. The CDR3 extends over 12 amino acids. Germline CDR1 and CDR2: SEHNR and FQNEAQ (reference sequence). CDR3: CASSPVTEGYTF. The CDR3 region has the DNA TGTGCCAGCAGCCCCGTTACGGAAGGCTACACCTTC.

The V call is TRBV25-1, the J call TRBJ1-3; D gene ambiguous. The CDR3 contains 15 residues. Trimming removed 2 bases at V and 0 bases at J, with 8 bases between. Germline values: CDR1 MGHDK, CDR2 SYGVNS. The CDR3 DNA reads as TGTGCCAGCAGTGAAGGTGGCATCTCTGGAAACACCATATATTTT. Translating it yields CASSEGGISGNTIYF.

The chain couples TRBV27 to TRBJ2-5; TRBD2 aligns across 7 bases. The CDR3 is 20 amino acids. From germline, CDR1 is MNHEY and CDR2 SMNVEV (reference sequence). The junction had 23 bases not matched to a gene; V was cut back by 4 bases and J by 3 bases. The CDR3 nucleotides are TGTGCCAGCAGTTCATTACCGCATAGCGGGCGACCGAGAAGGGAAGAGACCCAGTACTTC. It translates to CASSSLPHSGRPRREETQYF.

The chain recombines TRBV27 with TRBJ2-2, with D perhaps matching TRBD1 (7 bases). Trimming took off 6 bases at V and 4 bases at J, with 12 bases between the two ends. Germline loops: CDR1 MNHEY, CDR2 SMNVEV (reference sequence). The CDR3 has 14 residues. CDR3 nucleotides: TGTGCCAGCAGAAGACAGGGAGGCACCGGGGAGCTGTTTTTT. Encoded protein: CASRRQGGTGELFF.

The chain carries TRBV27 and TRBJ2-7, with D maybe TRBD2 (6 bases). Trimming cost V 6 bases and J 12 bases, with 21 bases left between them. Looked up from germline, CDR1 is MNHEY and CDR2 is SMNVEV (reference sequence). The CDR3 runs 13 residues. DNA for the CDR3: TGTGCCAGCAGAGGAGCGGGCTTATCAAATCGGTACTTC. Translated: CASRGAGLSNRYF.

This sequence joins TRBV5-1 and TRBJ2-5, with D maybe TRBD2 (5 bases). V lost 4 bases and J lost 4, with 17 bases in between. This CDR3 is built from 15 residues. Germline assignment: CDR1 SGHRS and CDR2 YFSETQ. CDR3 residues: CASSPIPGSRETQYF. CDR3 in DNA: TGCGCCAGCAGCCCTATTCCGGGATCACGAGAGACCCAGTACTTC.

This chain connects TRBV12-3 or TRBV12-4 to TRBJ2-7; D call uncertain. The CDR3 loop spans 12 amino acids. V dropped 6 bases and J dropped 0 bases, with 6 bases sitting between them. CDR3 nucleotide sequence: TGTGCCAGCAGCCCGAGCTCCTACGAGCAGTACTTC. It specifies CASSPSSYEQYF.

This clone was detected only a few times. The chain is built from TRBV18 and TRBJ2-5; D possibly corresponds to TRBD2 (6 bases). CDR1 and CDR2 from the germline V gene are KGHSH and LQKENI. CDR3 length equals 14 residues. Trimming took 6 bases from V and 2 from J, leaving 13 bases between them. Written as DNA, the CDR3 is TGTGCCAGCTCCCCGGGACTTCGACAAGAGACCCAGTACTTC. Encoded protein: CASSPGLRQETQYF.

J is TRBJ2-3 and V is TRBV19; TRBD2 aligns across 9 bases. With 6 bases clipped from V and 5 bases from J, the junction kept 12 bases outside the gene matches. CDR3 size: 16 residues. Germline CDR1 and CDR2: LNHDA and SQIVND (reference sequence). This CDR3 reads CASSTSAGGLRDTQYF. CDR3 coding DNA: TGTGCCAGTAGCACATCCGCGGGGGGGCTTAGAGATACGCAGTATTTT.

The chain links TRBV4-2 to TRBJ1-2; perhaps TRBD1 as D (6 bases). The CDR3 has 17 residues. Germline loops: CDR1 LGHNA, CDR2 YNFKEQ. V lost 3 bases and J lost 4, with 21 bases in between. CDR3 nucleotide sequence: TGTGCCAGCAGCCAGGCTATTGGGTTGCAGGGGATCTATGGCTACACCTTC. This sequence encodes CASSQAIGLQGIYGYTF.

The chain joins TRBV4-1 to TRBJ2-5, with 7 bases matching TRBD2. CDR1 and CDR2 (germline): MGHRA, YSYEKL. This CDR3 is 15 amino acids long. With V trimmed by 7 bases and J by 2 bases, 10 bases remained unmatched. CDR3 nucleotide sequence: TGCGCCAGCACCCCCGGAGCGGGGTGGCAAGAGACCCAGTACTTC. Translating gives CASTPGAGWQETQYF.

As for this clone: Germline and junction disagree at one end, which may indicate a read error. J is TRBJ2-5 and V is TRBV7-7, with 10 bases matching TRBD1. CDR3 size: 15 residues. Germline lookup yields CDR1 SSHAT and CDR2 FNYEAQ (reference sequence). CDR3 DNA: TGTGCTAGCAGCTTAGCGGGACAGGGGTTGGAGACCCAGTACTTC. This encodes CASSLAGQGLETQYF. The full variable domain, in which reference TRBV7-7 and TRBJ2-5 provide the parts outside the CDR3, is GAGVSQSPRYKVTKRGQDVTLRCDPISSHATLYWYQQALGQGPEFLTYFNYEAQPDKSGLPSDRFSAERPEGSISTLTIQRTEQRDSAMYRCASSLAGQGLETQYFGPGTRLLVL.

Here the CDR3 DNA reads TGTGCCATCAGCAGACAGATGAACACTGAAGCTTTCTTT. Protein: CAISRQMNTEAFF. The V gene is TRBV10-3, the J gene TRBJ1-1, with D possibly TRBD1 on 5 matching bases. Per the germline V gene, CDR1 is ENHRY and CDR2 is SYGVKD. Trimming removed 6 bases at V and 0 bases at J, with 8 bases between. The length of the CDR3 is 13 residues.

The chain employs TRBV7-2 and TRBJ2-6; 8 bases match TRBD1. CDR1 SGHTA and CDR2 FQGNSA come from the germline V gene. V lost 3 bases and J lost 4; bases outside the gene matches: 8. The CDR3 extends over 17 amino acids. The CDR3 spells CASSFSTRGLGANVLTF. The CDR3 nucleotides are TGTGCCAGCAGCTTTTCAACCAGGGGGCTCGGGGCCAACGTCCTGACTTTC. Full variable domain (rest looked up from reference TRBV7-2 and TRBJ2-6): GAGVSQSPSNKVTEKGKDVELRCDPISGHTALYWYRQSLGQGLEFLIYFQGNSAPDKSGLPSDRFSAERTGGSVSTLTIQRTQQEDSAVYLCASSFSTRGLGANVLTFGAGSRLTVL.

This chain joins TRBV7-8 and TRBJ2-3; D gene ambiguous. Germline-derived CDR1 and CDR2 are SGHVS and FQNEAQ. The CDR3 length is 15 residues. Trimming took off 0 bases at V and 2 bases at J, with 9 bases between the two ends. CDR3 amino acids: CASSLAFRHTDTQYF. As DNA, the CDR3 is TGTGCCAGCAGCTTAGCTTTTAGGCACACAGATACGCAGTATTTT. Full variable domain (missing parts from reference TRBV7-8 and TRBJ2-3): GAGVSQSPRYKVAKRGQDVALRCDPISGHVSLFWYQQALGQGPEFLTYFQNEAQLDKSGLPSDRFFAERPEGSVSTLKIQRTQQEDSAVYLCASSLAFRHTDTQYFGPGTRLTVL.

V usage is TRBV4-1 and J usage is TRBJ1-4; the D gene is possibly TRBD1 (5 bases). V lost 5 bases, J lost 2 bases, and 15 bases lay in between. Germline-derived CDR1 and CDR2 are MGHRA and YSYEKL. The CDR3 extends over 16 amino acids. DNA of the CDR3: TGCGCCAGCAGCTCCCGAGGGGCGGACACTAATGAAAAACTGTTTTTT. It encodes CASSSRGADTNEKLFF.

This rearrangement joins TRBV28 to TRBJ1-5; D gene uncertain. CDR1 and CDR2 (germline): MDHEN, SYDVKM. The CDR3 contains 15 residues. Trimming removed 3 bases from V and 2 bases from J, with 11 bases in between. As DNA, the CDR3 is TGTGCCAGCAGTTTTGGGTTTTTTGGCAATCAGCCCCAGCATTTT. Its protein product is CASSFGFFGNQPQHF.

A single count supports this clone. The chain couples TRBV29-1 to TRBJ2-7, with TRBD2 matching 13 bases. After removal of 5 bases from V and 4 bases from J, the junction contained 2 bases not matched to a gene. CDR1 and CDR2 from the germline V gene are SQVTM and ANQGSEA. This CDR3 contains 13 residues. The CDR3 sequence: CSVRTSGGYEQYF. The CDR3 bases are TGCAGCGTTAGGACTAGCGGGGGATACGAGCAGTACTTC.

This clone was detected once. The rearrangement uses TRBV13 and TRBJ1-1, with unresolved D. Looked up from germline, CDR1 is PRHDT and CDR2 is FYEKMQ (reference sequence). V lost 9 bases, J lost 6 bases, and 14 bases lay in between. CDR3 length: 12 residues. CDR3 sequence: CASVHGEAEAFF. CDR3 sequence (DNA): TGTGCCAGTGTTCATGGGGAGGCTGAAGCTTTCTTT.

CDR3 nucleotides: TGTGCCAGCAGCCTTGGGACAGGGTACTACGAGCAGTACTTC. As protein: CASSLGTGYYEQYF. The chain is built from TRBV5-6 and TRBJ2-7; 9 bases align to TRBD1. Per the germline V gene, CDR1 is SGHDT and CDR2 is YYEEEE. V lost 4 bases to trimming and J lost 3 bases; unmatched junction nucleotides: 5. This CDR3 comprises 14 residues.

The chain uses TRBV6-2 or TRBV6-3 and TRBJ2-5; TRBD2 matches at 7 bases. Germline CDR1 and CDR2: MNHEY and SVGEGT. Trimming removed 4 bases from V and 4 bases from J; junction bases left unmatched: 6. CDR3 length: 14 residues. CDR3 in DNA: TGTGCCAGCAGTTTTGGGAGGGTTGGAGAGACCCAGTACTTC. Protein: CASSFGRVGETQYF.

This chain links TRBV24-1 with TRBJ2-1, with D hard to call. Germline V gives CDR1 KGHDR, CDR2 SFDVKD. V was trimmed by 5 bases and J by 5 bases, leaving 3 bases between them. The CDR3 is 11 residues long. CDR3 loop: CATSGNNEQFF. CDR3 nucleotide sequence: TGTGCCACCAGTGGAAACAATGAGCAGTTCTTC.

The chain uses TRBV9 and TRBJ2-5, with 10 positions matching TRBD2. The CDR3 loop spans 19 amino acids. Germline V gene data show CDR1 as SGDLS and CDR2 as YYNGEE. Trimming cost V 2 bases and J 4 bases; bases outside gene matches: 17. The CDR3 reads CASSVGSGRVSALGETQYF. CDR3 DNA: TGTGCCAGCAGCGTCGGCAGCGGGAGGGTGTCAGCACTTGGAGAGACCCAGTACTTC.

J is TRBJ1-1 and V is TRBV7-6; D gene unclear. Germline CDR1 SGHVS, CDR2 FNYEAQ. The CDR3 covers 11 residues. V dropped 5 bases and J dropped 4 bases, with 5 bases sitting between them. CDR3 DNA sequence: TGTGCCAGCAGCCCCTCCACTGAAGCTTTCTTT. Its protein is CASSPSTEAFF. Complete variable domain (other parts from reference TRBV7-6 and TRBJ1-1): GAGVSQSPRYKVTKRGQDVALRCDPISGHVSLYWYRQALGQGPEFLTYFNYEAQQDKSGLPNDRFSAERPEGSISTLTIQRTEQRDSAMYRCASSPSTEAFFGQGTRLTVV.

The V call is TRBV28, the J call TRBJ2-7; D is unresolved. The CDR3 consists of 12 residues. The V gene lost 3 bases and the J gene lost 6 bases, with 9 bases spanning the gap. CDR1 and CDR2 from the germline V gene are MDHEN and SYDVKM. CDR3 region: CASSFGQREQYF. The CDR3 DNA sequence: TGTGCCAGCAGTTTTGGGCAGCGCGAGCAGTACTTC.

The chain employs TRBV6-2 or TRBV6-3 and TRBJ1-4, with D possibly TRBD1 on 6 matching bases. The CDR3 extends over 17 amino acids. V lost 4 bases to trimming and J lost 8 bases, with 23 bases between them. Germline V CDR1 and CDR2: MNHEY, SVGEGT. This CDR3 is CASSSRPTKQGSEKLFF. CDR3 nucleotide sequence: TGTGCCAGCAGTTCCCGGCCAACAAAACAGGGATCGGAAAAACTGTTTTTT.

V gene TRBV12-3 or TRBV12-4 combines with J gene TRBJ1-4, with D unclear. Trimming pared 0 bases from V and 13 bases from J, leaving 9 bases between. The CDR3 runs 12 residues. CDR3 loop: CASSLAPGALFF. DNA for the CDR3: TGTGCCAGCAGTTTAGCGCCCGGTGCACTGTTTTTT.